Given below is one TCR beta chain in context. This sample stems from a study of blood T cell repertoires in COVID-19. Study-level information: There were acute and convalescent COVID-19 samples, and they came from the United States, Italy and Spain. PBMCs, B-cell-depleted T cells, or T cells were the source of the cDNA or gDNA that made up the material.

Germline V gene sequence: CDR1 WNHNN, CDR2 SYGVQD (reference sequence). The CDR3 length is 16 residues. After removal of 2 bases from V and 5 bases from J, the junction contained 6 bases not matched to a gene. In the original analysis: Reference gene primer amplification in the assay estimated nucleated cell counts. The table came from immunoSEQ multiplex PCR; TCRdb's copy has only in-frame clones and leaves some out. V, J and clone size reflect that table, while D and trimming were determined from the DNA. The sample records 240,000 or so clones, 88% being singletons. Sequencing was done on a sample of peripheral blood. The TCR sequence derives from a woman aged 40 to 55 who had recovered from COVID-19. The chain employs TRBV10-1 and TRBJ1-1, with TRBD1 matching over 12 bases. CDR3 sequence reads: CASSEGTGGSGTEAFF. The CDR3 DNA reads TGCGCCAGCAGTGAGGGGACAGGGGGCTCGGGGACTGAAGCTTTCTTT.